The following is a TCR beta chain sequence with its context. Its antigen is not identified. These data originate in a study of PD-L1 blockade in urothelial cancer. Whole-study context: Of roughly 30 patients, around 26 were males with bladder-origin urothelial cancer. Across blood samples, T cells had a median count of 141,255. Study outcomes and limitations: A pretreatment blood TCR clonality that fell below the median predicted better progression-free and overall survival.

V dropped 0 bases and J dropped 3 bases, with 10 bases sitting between them. Germline CDR1 SGHRS, CDR2 YFSETQ. The CDR3 runs to 14 residues. Method: immunoSEQ multiplex PCR; TCRdb's copy keeps in-frame clones and lacks some. Of around 130,000 clones in the sample, roughly 84% were seen once. The sample's time point: pretreatment peripheral blood. The material sequenced was PBMCs, taken around atezolizumab (anti-PD-L1) treatment. This sequence joins TRBV5-1 and TRBJ2-7, with unresolved D. The origin of this receptor is a man between 45 and 60 years old with urothelial cancer. CDR3 in amino acids: CASSLDHSYYEQYF. CDR3 bases: TGCGCCAGCAGCTTGGATCACAGCTACTACGAGCAGTACTTC.